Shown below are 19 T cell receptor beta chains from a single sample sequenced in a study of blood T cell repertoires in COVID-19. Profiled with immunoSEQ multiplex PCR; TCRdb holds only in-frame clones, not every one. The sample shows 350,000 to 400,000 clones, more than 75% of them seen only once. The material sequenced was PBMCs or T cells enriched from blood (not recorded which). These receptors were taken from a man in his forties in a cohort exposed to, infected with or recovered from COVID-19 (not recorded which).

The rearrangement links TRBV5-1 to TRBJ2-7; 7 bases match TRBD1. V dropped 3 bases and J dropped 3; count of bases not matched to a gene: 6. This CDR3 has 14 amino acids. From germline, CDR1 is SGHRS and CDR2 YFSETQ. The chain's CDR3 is CASSYSGGHYEQYF. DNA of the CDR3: TGCGCCAGCAGCTACTCAGGGGGACACTACGAGCAGTACTTC.

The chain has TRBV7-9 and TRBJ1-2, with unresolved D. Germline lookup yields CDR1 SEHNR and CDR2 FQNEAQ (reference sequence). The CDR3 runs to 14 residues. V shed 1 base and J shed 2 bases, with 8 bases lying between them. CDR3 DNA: TGTGCCAGCAGCTTAGACGCACGGAACTATGGCTACACCTTC. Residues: CASSLDARNYGYTF.

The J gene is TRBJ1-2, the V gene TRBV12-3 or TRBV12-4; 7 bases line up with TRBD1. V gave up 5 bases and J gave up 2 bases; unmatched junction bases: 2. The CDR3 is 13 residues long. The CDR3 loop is CASSPGQNYGYTF. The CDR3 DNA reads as TGTGCCAGCAGTCCGGGACAGAACTATGGCTACACCTTC.

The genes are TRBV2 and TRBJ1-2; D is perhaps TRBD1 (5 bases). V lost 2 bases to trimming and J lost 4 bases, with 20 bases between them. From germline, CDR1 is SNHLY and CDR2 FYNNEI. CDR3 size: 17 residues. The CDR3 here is CASSEFNTGGLSYGYTF. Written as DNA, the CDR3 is TGTGCCAGCAGTGAATTTAATACAGGCGGCCTAAGCTATGGCTACACCTTC.

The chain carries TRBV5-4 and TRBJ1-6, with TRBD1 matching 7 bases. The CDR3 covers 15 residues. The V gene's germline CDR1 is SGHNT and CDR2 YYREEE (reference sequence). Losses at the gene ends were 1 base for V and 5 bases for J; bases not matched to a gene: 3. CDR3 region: CASSLQGQNNSPLHF. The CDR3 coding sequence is TGTGCCAGCAGCTTGCAGGGACAGAATAATTCACCCCTCCACTTT.

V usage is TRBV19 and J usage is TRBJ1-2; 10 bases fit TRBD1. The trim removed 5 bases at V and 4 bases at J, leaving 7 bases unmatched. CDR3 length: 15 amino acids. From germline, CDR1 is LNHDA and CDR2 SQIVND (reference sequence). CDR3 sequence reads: CASSLGQGVGYGYTF. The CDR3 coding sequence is TGTGCCAGTAGTCTAGGACAGGGGGTCGGCTATGGCTACACCTTC.

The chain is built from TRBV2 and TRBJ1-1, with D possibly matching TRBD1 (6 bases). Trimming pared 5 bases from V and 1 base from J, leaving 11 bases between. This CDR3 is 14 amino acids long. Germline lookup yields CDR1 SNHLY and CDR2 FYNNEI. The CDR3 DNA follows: TGTGCCAGCAGTCCCACAGGGCCGAACACTGAAGCTTTCTTT. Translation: CASSPTGPNTEAFF.

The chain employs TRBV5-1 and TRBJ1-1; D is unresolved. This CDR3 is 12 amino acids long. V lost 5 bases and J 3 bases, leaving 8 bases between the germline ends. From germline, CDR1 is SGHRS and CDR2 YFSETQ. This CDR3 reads CASSNGDTEAFF. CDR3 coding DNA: TGCGCCAGCAGTAACGGGGACACTGAAGCTTTCTTT.

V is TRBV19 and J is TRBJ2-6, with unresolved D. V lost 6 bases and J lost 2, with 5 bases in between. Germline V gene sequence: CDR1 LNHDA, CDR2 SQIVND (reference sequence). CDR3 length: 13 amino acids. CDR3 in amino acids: CASSFAGANVLTF. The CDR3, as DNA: TGTGCCAGTAGCTTCGCTGGGGCCAACGTCCTGACTTTC.

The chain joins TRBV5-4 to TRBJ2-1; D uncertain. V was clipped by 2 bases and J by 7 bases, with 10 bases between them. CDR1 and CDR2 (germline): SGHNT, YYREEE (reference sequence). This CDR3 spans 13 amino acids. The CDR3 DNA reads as TGTGCCAGCAGCTTTTCGGGTAAGAATGAGCAGTTCTTC. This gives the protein CASSFSGKNEQFF.

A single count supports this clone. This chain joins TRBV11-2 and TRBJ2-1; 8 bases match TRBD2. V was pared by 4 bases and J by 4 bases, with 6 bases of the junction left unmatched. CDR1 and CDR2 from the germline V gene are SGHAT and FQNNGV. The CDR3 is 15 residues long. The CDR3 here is CASSSSSGWYNEQFF. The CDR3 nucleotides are TGTGCCAGCAGCTCCTCTAGCGGGTGGTACAATGAGCAGTTCTTC. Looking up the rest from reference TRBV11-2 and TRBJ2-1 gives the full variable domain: EAGVAQSPRYKIIEKRQSVAFWCNPISGHATLYWYQQILGQGPKLLIQFQNNGVVDDSQLPKDRFSAERLKGVDSTLKIQPAKLEDSAVYLCASSSSSGWYNEQFFGPGTRLTVL.

The DNA of the CDR3 is TGTGCCAGCAGGGGACAGGGGGACACTGAAGCTTTCTTT. Protein sequence: CASRGQGDTEAFF. The J gene is TRBJ1-1, the V gene TRBV28, with TRBD1 matching 11 bases. The CDR3 has 13 amino acids. Germline V gives CDR1 MDHEN, CDR2 SYDVKM. J lost 3 bases, V lost 6 bases, and 0 bases had no gene match.

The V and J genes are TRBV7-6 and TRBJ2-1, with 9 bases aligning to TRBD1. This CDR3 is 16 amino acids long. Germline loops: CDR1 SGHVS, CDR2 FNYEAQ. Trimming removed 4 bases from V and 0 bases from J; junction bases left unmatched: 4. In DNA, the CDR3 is TGTGCCAGCAGCTCACCGGGACAGGGCTCCTACAATGAGCAGTTCTTC. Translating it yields CASSSPGQGSYNEQFF.

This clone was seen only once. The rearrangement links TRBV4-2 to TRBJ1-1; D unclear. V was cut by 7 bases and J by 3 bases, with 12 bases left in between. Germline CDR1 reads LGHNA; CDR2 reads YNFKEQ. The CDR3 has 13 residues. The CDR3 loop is CASTSREYTEAFF. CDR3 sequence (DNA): TGTGCCAGCACCTCTCGGGAGTACACTGAAGCTTTCTTT.

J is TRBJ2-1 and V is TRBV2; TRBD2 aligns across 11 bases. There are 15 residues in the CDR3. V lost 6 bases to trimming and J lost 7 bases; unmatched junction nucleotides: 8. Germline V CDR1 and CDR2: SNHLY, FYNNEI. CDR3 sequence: CASRSSGRARNEQFF. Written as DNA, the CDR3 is TGTGCCAGCAGGAGTAGCGGGAGGGCCAGGAATGAGCAGTTCTTC.

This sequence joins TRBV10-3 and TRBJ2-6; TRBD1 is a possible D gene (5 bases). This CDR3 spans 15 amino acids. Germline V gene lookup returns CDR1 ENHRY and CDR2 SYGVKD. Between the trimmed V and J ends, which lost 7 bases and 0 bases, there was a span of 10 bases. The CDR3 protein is CAIKDMTSGANVLTF. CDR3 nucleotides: TGTGCCATCAAGGACATGACCTCTGGGGCCAACGTCCTGACTTTC.

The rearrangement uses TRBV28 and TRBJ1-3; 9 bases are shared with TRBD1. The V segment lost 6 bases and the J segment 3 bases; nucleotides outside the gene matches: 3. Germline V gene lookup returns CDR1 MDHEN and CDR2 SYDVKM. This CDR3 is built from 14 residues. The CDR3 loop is CASRSGQGGNTIYF. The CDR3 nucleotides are TGTGCCAGCAGGTCGGGACAGGGTGGAAACACCATATATTTT.

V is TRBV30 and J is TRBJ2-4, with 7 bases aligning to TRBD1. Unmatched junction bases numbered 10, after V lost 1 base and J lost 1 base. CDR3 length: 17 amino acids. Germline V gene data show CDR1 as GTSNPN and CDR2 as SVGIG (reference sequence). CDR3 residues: CAWSGETGSEAKNIQYF. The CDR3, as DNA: TGTGCCTGGAGTGGGGAGACAGGGTCAGAGGCCAAAAACATTCAGTACTTC. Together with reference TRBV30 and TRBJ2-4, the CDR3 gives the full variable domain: SQTIHQWPATLVQPVGSPLSLECTVEGTSNPNLYWYRQAAGRGLQLLFYSVGIGQISSEVPQNLSASRPQDRQFILSSKKLLLSDSGFYLCAWSGETGSEAKNIQYFGAGTRLSVL.

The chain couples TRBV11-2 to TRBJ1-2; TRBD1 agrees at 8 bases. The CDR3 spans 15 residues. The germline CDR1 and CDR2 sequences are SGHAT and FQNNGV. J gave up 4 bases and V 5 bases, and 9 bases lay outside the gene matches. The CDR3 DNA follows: TGTGCCAGCAGCCATAAGACAGGGGTGGGCTATGGCTACACCTTC. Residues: CASSHKTGVGYGYTF.